A selection of T cell receptor beta chains follows, all from one sample in a study of OX40 agonist ivuxolimab in advanced cancers. Sequencing was performed with immunoSEQ multiplex PCR; in TCRdb, only in-frame clones are kept and a portion is missing. The sample includes 65,000 to 90,000 clones, just over 85% seen only once; the top ten take about 0.8%. Sample: CD4+ or CD8+ T cells sorted from blood, taken in a trial of the OX40 agonist ivuxolimab. The receptors were sampled from an adult with an advanced solid tumor such as melanoma, head and neck, liver or kidney cancer. Each CDR3 is given with its conserved first and last residue. The D gene is left open where the match is weak. Only some rows state a clone size, as once, few, many or a class for expanded clones.

V,size,J,D,CDR3,DNA
TRBV30,-,TRBJ2-2,-,CAGNGGTTGELFF,TGTGCCGGCAACGGAGGGACCACCGGGGAGCTGTTTTTT
TRBV6-6,-,TRBJ2-7,TRBD2,CASSVSGRAWEQYF,TGTGCCAGCAGTGTTAGCGGGAGGGCGTGGGAGCAGTACTTC
TRBV14,-,TRBJ2-5,-,CASSQTRETQYF,TGTGCCAGCAGCCAGACACGGGAGACCCAGTACTTC
TRBV7-2,-,TRBJ2-7,TRBD1,CASSLARGQYEQYF,TGTGCCAGCAGCTTAGCGAGGGGGCAATACGAGCAGTACTTC
TRBV28,-,TRBJ2-3,-,CASSFQAATDTQYF,TGTGCCAGCAGTTTCCAGGCAGCAACGGATACGCAGTATTTT
TRBV5-4,-,TRBJ1-1,-,CASSLRRQNTEAFF,TGTGCCAGCAGCTTGCGCAGACAGAACACTGAAGCTTTCTTT
TRBV10-3,-,TRBJ2-7,TRBD2,CAISTSGIYEQYF,TGTGCCATCTCCACTAGCGGGATCTACGAGCAGTACTTC
TRBV7-3,once,TRBJ2-1,-,CASSLIAGAAYNEQFF,TGTGCCAGCAGCTTAATAGCCGGGGCCGCCTACAATGAGCAGTTCTTC
TRBV19,-,TRBJ2-1,-,CASSLYNEQFF,TGTGCCAGTAGTTTATACAATGAGCAGTTCTTC
TRBV5-6,once,TRBJ2-7,-,CASSRSAGGREQYF,TGTGCCAGCAGCCGGAGCGCAGGGGGGCGGGAGCAGTACTTC
TRBV7-2,-,TRBJ1-5,-,CASSLWGLNQPQHF,TGTGCCAGCAGCTTATGGGGGCTCAATCAGCCCCAGCATTTT
TRBV30,-,TRBJ1-3,-,CAWSTRGNTIYF,TGTGCCTGGAGTACAAGAGGAAACACCATATATTTT
TRBV7-8,-,TRBJ2-1,TRBD2,CASSFYSGRAHEQFF,TGTGCCAGCAGCTTCTATAGCGGGAGGGCCCATGAGCAGTTCTTC
TRBV13,once,TRBJ2-5,-,CASRRTAGAGTQYF,TGTGCCAGCAGGCGGACTGCTGGAGCGGGGACCCAGTACTTC
TRBV5-4,-,TRBJ2-5,TRBD1,CASTMDRGQETQYF,TGTGCCAGCACCATGGACAGGGGCCAAGAGACCCAGTACTTC
TRBV6-4,-,TRBJ2-1,TRBD1,CASSLGQGTYNEQFF,TGTGCCAGCAGCTTGGGACAGGGGACCTACAATGAGCAGTTCTTC
TRBV12-2,-,TRBJ2-7,-,CASRLSSLSSGDSSYEQYF,TGTGCAAGTCGCTTATCCAGCCTGAGTAGCGGGGACAGCTCCTACGAGCAGTACTTC
TRBV7-6,-,TRBJ2-2,-,CASSWRVGARNTGELFF,TGTGCCAGCAGCTGGCGGGTCGGGGCCCGGAACACCGGGGAGCTGTTTTTT
TRBV11-3,-,TRBJ2-2,-,CASSMSGKTGELFF,TGTGCCAGCAGCATGTCGGGGAAAACCGGGGAGCTGTTTTTT
TRBV7-9,-,TRBJ2-7,TRBD2,CASSLGGLAGHSRGEQYF,TGTGCCAGCAGCTTAGGAGGGCTAGCGGGACACTCTAGGGGCGAGCAGTACTTC
TRBV21-1,-,TRBJ2-1,-,CASSDKGTSGTYNEQFF,TGTGCCAGCAGCGATAAAGGGACTAGCGGGACTTACAATGAGCAGTTCTTC
TRBV9,-,TRBJ1-1,TRBD1,CASGNRGNTEAFF,TGTGCCAGCGGAAACAGGGGAAACACTGAAGCTTTCTTT
TRBV9,-,TRBJ1-2,-,CASSVDRNYGYTF,TGTGCCAGCAGCGTAGACCGAAACTATGGCTACACCTTC
TRBV6-1,-,TRBJ2-5,-,CASSDLGNGLKETQYF,TGTGCCAGCAGTGATTTGGGAAACGGTTTAAAGGAGACCCAGTACTTC
TRBV4-3,-,TRBJ1-3,-,CASSQDISAAASSSGNTIYF,TGCGCCAGCAGCCAAGATATTTCGGCAGCCGCTTCGAGCTCTGGAAACACCATATATTTT
TRBV6-5,-,TRBJ2-2,-,CASSSRLNTGELFF,TGTGCCAGCAGTTCCAGGCTGAACACCGGGGAGCTGTTTTTT
TRBV19,once,TRBJ2-7,-,CASSTTRGDEQYF,TGTGCCAGTAGTACTACTAGGGGCGACGAGCAGTACTTC
TRBV14,-,TRBJ2-1,-,CASSTYNEQFF,TGTGCCAGCAGCACCTACAATGAGCAGTTCTTC
TRBV28,-,TRBJ1-5,-,CASSLRGGDPSNQPQHF,TGTGCCAGCAGTTTAAGGGGGGGGGACCCTAGCAATCAGCCCCAGCATTTT
TRBV9,-,TRBJ1-5,-,CASSVGNGINQPQHF,TGTGCCAGCAGCGTAGGGAACGGAATCAATCAGCCCCAGCATTTT
TRBV6-5,-,TRBJ1-2,-,CASSYSRGGGYTF,TGTGCCAGCAGTTACTCCCGGGGAGGGGGCTACACCTTC
TRBV2,-,TRBJ2-3,-,CASRRQVSTDTQYF,TGTGCCAGCAGGAGACAGGTTAGCACAGATACGCAGTATTTT
TRBV23-1,-,TRBJ1-4,-,CASSQSSVEKLFF,TGCGCCAGCAGTCAATCCTCGGTCGAAAAACTGTTTTTT
TRBV5-1,-,TRBJ2-2,TRBD2,CASSGRLAENTGELFF,TGCGCCAGCAGTGGTAGACTAGCGGAGAACACCGGGGAGCTGTTTTTT
TRBV28,-,TRBJ2-7,-,CASSSPAGPYEQYF,TGTGCCAGCAGTTCCCCAGCCGGACCCTACGAGCAGTACTTC
TRBV6-1,-,TRBJ2-6,-,CASTSVSSGANVLTF,TGTGCCAGCACCTCCGTAAGCTCTGGGGCCAACGTCCTGACTTTC
TRBV7-3,-,TRBJ2-5,TRBD2,CASSLPRGGGGTQYF,TGTGCCAGCAGCCTCCCTCGCGGGGGGGGTGGGACCCAGTACTTC
TRBV10-3,-,TRBJ2-5,-,CAISVRYRETQETQYF,TGTGCCATCAGTGTTCGTTACAGGGAAACCCAAGAGACCCAGTACTTC
TRBV4-3,-,TRBJ1-1,-,CASRNSGQWTEAFF,TGCGCCAGCCGTAATTCGGGTCAGTGGACTGAAGCTTTCTTT
TRBV6-5,-,TRBJ1-2,TRBD1,CASSKDRESAYGYTF,TGTGCCAGCAGTAAAGACAGGGAGTCGGCATATGGCTACACCTTC
TRBV5-5,-,TRBJ2-1,-,CASTPALSSYNEQFF,TGTGCCAGCACCCCGGCGCTGAGCTCCTACAATGAGCAGTTCTTC
TRBV5-1,-,TRBJ2-1,TRBD2,CASTPSGISYNEQFF,TGCGCCAGCACCCCAAGCGGGATTTCGTACAATGAGCAGTTCTTC
TRBV5-4,-,TRBJ2-7,TRBD2,CASSLSSGTSYEQYF,TGTGCCAGCAGCTTGTCTAGCGGGACCTCCTACGAGCAGTACTTC